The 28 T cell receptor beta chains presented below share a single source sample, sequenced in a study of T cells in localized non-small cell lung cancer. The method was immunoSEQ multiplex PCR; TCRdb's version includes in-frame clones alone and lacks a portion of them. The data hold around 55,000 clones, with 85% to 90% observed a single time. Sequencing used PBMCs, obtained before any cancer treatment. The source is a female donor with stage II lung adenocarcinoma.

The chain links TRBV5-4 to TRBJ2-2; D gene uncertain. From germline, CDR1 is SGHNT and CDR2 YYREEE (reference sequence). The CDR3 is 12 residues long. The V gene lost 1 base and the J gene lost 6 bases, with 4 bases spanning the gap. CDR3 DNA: TGTGCCAGCAGCTTGAATTCCGGGGAGCTGTTTTTT. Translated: CASSLNSGELFF.

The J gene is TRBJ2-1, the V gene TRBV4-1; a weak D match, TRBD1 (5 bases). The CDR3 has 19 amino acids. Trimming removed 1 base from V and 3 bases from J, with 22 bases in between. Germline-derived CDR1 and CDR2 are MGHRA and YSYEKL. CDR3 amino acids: CASSQGLVFLQGGYNEQFF. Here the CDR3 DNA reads TGCGCCAGCAGCCAAGGGCTCGTTTTTCTGCAGGGTGGCTACAATGAGCAGTTCTTC.

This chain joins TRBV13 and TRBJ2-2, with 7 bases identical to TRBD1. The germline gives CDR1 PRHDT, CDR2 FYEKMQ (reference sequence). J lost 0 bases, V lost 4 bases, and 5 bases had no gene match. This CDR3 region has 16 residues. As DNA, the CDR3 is TGTGCCAGCAGCTCGTACGACAGGGCGAACACCGGGGAGCTGTTTTTT. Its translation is CASSSYDRANTGELFF.

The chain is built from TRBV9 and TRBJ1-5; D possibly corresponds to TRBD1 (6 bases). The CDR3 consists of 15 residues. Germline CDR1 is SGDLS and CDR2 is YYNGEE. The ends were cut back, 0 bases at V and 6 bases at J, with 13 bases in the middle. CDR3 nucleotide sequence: TGTGCCAGCAGCGTAGCGGGGGGGGCGGGTCAGCCCCAGCATTTT. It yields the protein CASSVAGGAGQPQHF.

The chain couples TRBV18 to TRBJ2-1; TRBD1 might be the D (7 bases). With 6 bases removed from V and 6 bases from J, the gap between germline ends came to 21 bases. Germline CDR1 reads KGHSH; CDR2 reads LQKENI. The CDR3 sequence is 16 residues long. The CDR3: CASSPGQRANPNEQFF. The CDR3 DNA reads TGTGCCAGCTCCCCGGGACAGCGGGCCAATCCCAATGAGCAGTTCTTC.

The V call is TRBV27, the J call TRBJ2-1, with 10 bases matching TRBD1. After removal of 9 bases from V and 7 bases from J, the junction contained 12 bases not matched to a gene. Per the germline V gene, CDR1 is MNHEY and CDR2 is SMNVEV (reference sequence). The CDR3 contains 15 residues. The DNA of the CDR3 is TGTGCCAGTGTATCGACAGGGGGCAGTCGGAATGAGCAGTTCTTC. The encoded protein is CASVSTGGSRNEQFF.

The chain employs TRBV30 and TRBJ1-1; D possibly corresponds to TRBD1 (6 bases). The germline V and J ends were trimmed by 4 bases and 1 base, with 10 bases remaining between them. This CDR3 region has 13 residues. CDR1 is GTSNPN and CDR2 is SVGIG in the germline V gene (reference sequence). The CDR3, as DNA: TGTGCCTGGATAGAAGGGGGGAACACTGAAGCTTTCTTT. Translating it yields CAWIEGGNTEAFF.

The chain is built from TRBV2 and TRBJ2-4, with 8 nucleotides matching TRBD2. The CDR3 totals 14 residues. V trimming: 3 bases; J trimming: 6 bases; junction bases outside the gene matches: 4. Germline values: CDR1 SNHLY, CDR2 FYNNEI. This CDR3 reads CASSDRSGTNIQYF. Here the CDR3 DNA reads TGTGCCAGCAGTGACCGTAGCGGGACAAACATTCAGTACTTC.

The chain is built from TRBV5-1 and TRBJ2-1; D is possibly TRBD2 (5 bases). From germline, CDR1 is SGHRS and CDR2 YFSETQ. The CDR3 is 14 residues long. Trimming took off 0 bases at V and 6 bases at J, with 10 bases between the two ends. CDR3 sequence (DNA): TGCGCCAGCAGCTTGGAGGCGAGCGGCAATGAGCAGTTCTTC. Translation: CASSLEASGNEQFF.

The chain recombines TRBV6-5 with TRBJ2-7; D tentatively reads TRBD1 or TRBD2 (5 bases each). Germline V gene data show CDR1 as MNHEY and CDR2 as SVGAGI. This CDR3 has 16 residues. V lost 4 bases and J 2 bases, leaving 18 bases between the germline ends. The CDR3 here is CASSLRRQTITYEQYF. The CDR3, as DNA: TGTGCCAGCAGTTTGAGGAGACAGACTATAACCTACGAGCAGTACTTC.

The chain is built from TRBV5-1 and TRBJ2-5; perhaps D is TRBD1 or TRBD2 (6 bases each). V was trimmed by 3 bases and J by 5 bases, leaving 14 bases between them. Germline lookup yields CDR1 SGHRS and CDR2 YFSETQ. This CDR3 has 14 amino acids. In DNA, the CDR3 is TGCGCCAGCAGCTCGGACGGGGGCCTGGAGACCCAGTACTTC. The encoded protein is CASSSDGGLETQYF. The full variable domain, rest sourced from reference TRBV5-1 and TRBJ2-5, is KAGVTQTPRYLIKTRGQQVTLSCSPISGHRSVSWYQQTPGQGLQFLFEYFSETQRNKGNFPGRFSGRQFSNSRSEMNVSTLELGDSALYLCASSSDGGLETQYFGPGTRLLVL.

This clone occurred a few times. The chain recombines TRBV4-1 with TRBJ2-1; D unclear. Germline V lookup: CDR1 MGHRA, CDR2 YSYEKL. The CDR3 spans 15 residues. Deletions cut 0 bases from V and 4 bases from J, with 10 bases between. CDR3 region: CASSQDMTFYNEQFF. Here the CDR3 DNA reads TGCGCCAGCAGCCAAGACATGACCTTTTACAATGAGCAGTTCTTC.

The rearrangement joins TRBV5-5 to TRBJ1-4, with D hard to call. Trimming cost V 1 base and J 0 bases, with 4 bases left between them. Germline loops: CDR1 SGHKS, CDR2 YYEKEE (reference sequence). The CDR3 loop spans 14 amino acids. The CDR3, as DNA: TGTGCCAGCAGCTTGAGGGCAACTAATGAAAAACTGTTTTTT. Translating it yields CASSLRATNEKLFF.

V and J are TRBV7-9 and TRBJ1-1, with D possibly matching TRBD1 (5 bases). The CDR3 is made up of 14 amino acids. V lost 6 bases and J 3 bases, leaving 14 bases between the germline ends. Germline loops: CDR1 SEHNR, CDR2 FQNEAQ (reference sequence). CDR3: CASRIAGLDTEAFF. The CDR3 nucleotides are TGTGCCAGCAGGATCGCGGGGCTCGACACTGAAGCTTTCTTT.

As DNA, the CDR3 is TGTGCCAGTTCTAGCGGGAGCTACGAGCAGTACTTC. Amino acid sequence: CASSSGSYEQYF. The chain uses TRBV19 and TRBJ2-7; 10 bases align to TRBD2. J was trimmed by 3 bases and V by 8 bases; bases with no gene match: 1. Looked up from germline, CDR1 is LNHDA and CDR2 is SQIVND (reference sequence). The CDR3 has 12 amino acids.

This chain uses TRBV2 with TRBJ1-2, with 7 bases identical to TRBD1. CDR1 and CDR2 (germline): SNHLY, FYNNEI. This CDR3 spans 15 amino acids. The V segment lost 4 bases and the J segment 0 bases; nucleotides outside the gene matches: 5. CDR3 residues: CASSVEGAANYGYTF. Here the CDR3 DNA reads TGTGCCAGCAGTGTGGAGGGGGCGGCTAACTATGGCTACACCTTC.

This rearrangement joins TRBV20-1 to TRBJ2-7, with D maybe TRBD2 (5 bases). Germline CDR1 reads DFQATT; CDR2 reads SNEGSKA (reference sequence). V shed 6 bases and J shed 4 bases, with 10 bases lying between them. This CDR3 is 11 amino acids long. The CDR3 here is CSAEEEYEQYF. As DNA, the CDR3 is TGCAGTGCGGAGGAAGAATACGAGCAGTACTTC.

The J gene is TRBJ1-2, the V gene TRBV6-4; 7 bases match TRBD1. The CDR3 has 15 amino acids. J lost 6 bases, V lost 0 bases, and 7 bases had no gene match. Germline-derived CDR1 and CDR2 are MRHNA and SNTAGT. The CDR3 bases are TGTGCCAGCAGTGACTCCCCTGACAGGGCGCATGGCTACACCTTC. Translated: CASSDSPDRAHGYTF.

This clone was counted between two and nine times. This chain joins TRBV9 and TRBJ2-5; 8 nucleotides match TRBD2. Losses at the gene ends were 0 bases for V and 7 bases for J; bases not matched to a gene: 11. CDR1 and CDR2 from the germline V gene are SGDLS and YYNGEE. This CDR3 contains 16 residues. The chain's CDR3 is CASSVGASGGTVTQYF. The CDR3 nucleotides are TGTGCCAGCAGCGTAGGGGCCAGCGGGGGCACGGTGACCCAGTACTTC.

CDR3 nucleotides: TGTGCCAGCAGCTTCCTAGCGGACTACAATGAGCAGTTCTTC. It specifies CASSFLADYNEQFF. The rearrangement links TRBV11-2 to TRBJ2-1; 7 bases fit TRBD2. CDR3 length: 14 residues. CDR1 and CDR2 (germline): SGHAT, FQNNGV. Trimming at V came to 3 bases and at J to 3 bases, leaving 2 bases not matched to a gene.

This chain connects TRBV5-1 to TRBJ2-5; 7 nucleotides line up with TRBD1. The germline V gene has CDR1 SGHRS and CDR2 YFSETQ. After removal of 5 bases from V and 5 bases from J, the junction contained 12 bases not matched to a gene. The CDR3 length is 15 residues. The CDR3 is CASSLHGTAGETQYF. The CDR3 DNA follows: TGCGCCAGCAGTTTACACGGGACAGCCGGCGAGACCCAGTACTTC.

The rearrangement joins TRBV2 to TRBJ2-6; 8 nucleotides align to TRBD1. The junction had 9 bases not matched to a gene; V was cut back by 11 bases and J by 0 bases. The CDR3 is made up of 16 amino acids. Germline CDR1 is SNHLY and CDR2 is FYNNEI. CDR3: CAAQDRVSSGANVLTF. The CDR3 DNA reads TGTGCCGCCCAGGACAGGGTGAGCTCTGGGGCCAACGTCCTGACTTTC.

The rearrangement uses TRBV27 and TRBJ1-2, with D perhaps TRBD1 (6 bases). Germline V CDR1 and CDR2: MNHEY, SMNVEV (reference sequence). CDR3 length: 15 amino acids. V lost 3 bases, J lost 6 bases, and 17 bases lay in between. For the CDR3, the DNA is TGTGCCAGCAGTTTTCGTCAAAACAGGGACCATGGCTACACCTTC. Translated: CASSFRQNRDHGYTF.

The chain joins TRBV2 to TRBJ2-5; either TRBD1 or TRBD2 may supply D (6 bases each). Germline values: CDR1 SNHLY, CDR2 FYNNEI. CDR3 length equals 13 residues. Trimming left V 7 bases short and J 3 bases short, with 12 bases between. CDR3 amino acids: CASKGGTKETQYF. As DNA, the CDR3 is TGTGCCAGCAAAGGGGGGACCAAAGAGACCCAGTACTTC.

CDR3 DNA sequence: TGTGCCAGCAGCTTGTTGCATCAGCCCCAGCATTTT. Protein sequence: CASSLLHQPQHF. The V gene is TRBV5-8, the J gene TRBJ1-5, with D unclear. The germline V and J ends were trimmed by 1 base and 5 bases, with 4 bases remaining between them. The CDR3 is 12 residues long. Germline V lookup: CDR1 SGHTS, CDR2 YDEGEE.

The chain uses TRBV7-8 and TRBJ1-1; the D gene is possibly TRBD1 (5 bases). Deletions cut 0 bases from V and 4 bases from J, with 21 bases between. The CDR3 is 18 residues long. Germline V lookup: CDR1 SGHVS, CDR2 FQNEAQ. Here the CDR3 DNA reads TGTGCCAGCAGCTTAGCGGTAGGGGATAAACAAGGAGGCACTGAAGCTTTCTTT. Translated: CASSLAVGDKQGGTEAFF.

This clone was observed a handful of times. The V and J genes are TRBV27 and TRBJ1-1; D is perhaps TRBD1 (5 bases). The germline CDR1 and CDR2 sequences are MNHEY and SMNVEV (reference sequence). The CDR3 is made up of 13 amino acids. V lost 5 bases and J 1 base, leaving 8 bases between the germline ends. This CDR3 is CASSHTGNTEAFF. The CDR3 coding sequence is TGTGCCAGCAGTCACACAGGGAACACTGAAGCTTTCTTT.

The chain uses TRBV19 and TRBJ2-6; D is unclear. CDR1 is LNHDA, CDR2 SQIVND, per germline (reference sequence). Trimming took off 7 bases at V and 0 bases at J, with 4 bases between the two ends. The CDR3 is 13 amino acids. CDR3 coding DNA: TGTGCCAGTACGTTCTCTGGGGCCAACGTCCTGACTTTC. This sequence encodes CASTFSGANVLTF.